These 21 T cell receptor beta chains were all obtained from the same sample, sequenced in a study of blood T cells in healthy people across ages. Next came a second PCR, run for about 6 to 11 cycles, which used a sample-barcoded 5' primer along with a J-beta primer mix. A single record per CDR3 protein comes from TCRdb applying MiXCR to the 5' RACE reads. The table includes 1,100,000 or so distinct CDR3 sequences, around 43% detected once. Sequencing input: blood. The receptor source for this set is a woman aged 60 to 75 in good health.

The V and J genes are TRBV4-1 and TRBJ2-7; no firm D call. Germline assignment: CDR1 MGHRA and CDR2 YSYEKL. The CDR3 has 14 amino acids. V was pared by 2 bases and J by 3 bases, with 11 bases between. CDR3 protein: CASSQFDVGYEQYF. CDR3 nucleotide sequence: TGCGCCAGCAGCCAATTCGACGTAGGCTACGAGCAGTACTTC.

The genes are TRBV20-1 and TRBJ2-7; D may correspond to TRBD1 or TRBD2 (6 bases each). The length of the CDR3 is 11 residues. The germline V gene has CDR1 DFQATT and CDR2 SNEGSKA (reference sequence). Trimming shortened V by 3 bases and J by 7 bases, and 10 bases separated the two germline ends. CDR3 coding DNA: TGCAGTGCTAGGGAAGGGGGGGAGCAGTACTTC. Translated: CSAREGGEQYF.

The gene calls are TRBV5-1 and TRBJ2-7; TRBD1 matches 8 bases. The last part of the DNA fits TRBJ2-5 better; the J call may be wrong. Germline loops: CDR1 SGHRS, CDR2 YFSETQ. The CDR3 loop spans 15 amino acids. The CDR3 bases are TGCGCCAGCAGAACCAGCCCGACAGGGGACGAGACCCAGTACTTC. Translated: CASRTSPTGDETQYF.

Written as DNA, the CDR3 is TGTGCCAGCAGTTGGACTAGCGGAACGAACATTCAGTACTTC. Residues: CASSWTSGTNIQYF. This sequence joins TRBV27 and TRBJ2-4; 10 positions match TRBD2. V lost 4 bases to trimming and J lost 7 bases; unmatched junction nucleotides: 4. Germline CDR1 MNHEY, CDR2 SMNVEV (reference sequence). The CDR3 covers 14 residues.

The rearrangement joins TRBV11-2 to TRBJ2-3, with TRBD1 matching over 9 bases. V was clipped by 8 bases and J by 3 bases; unmatched bases: 9. The CDR3 is 15 amino acids. CDR1 and CDR2 from the germline V gene are SGHAT and FQNNGV. CDR3 in amino acids: CASQGQDRGTDTQYF. CDR3 nucleotides: TGTGCCAGCCAGGGGCAGGACAGGGGAACAGATACGCAGTATTTT.

This chain uses TRBV20-1 with TRBJ2-1; D not resolved. This CDR3 is built from 16 residues. Germline V gene sequence: CDR1 DFQATT, CDR2 SNEGSKA (reference sequence). V lost 5 bases to trimming and J lost 7 bases, with 24 bases between them. CDR3 DNA sequence: TGCAGTGCTCGCCGTCTGGCTAGTAGGGTTTTGAATGAGCAGTTCTTC. It translates to CSARRLASRVLNEQFF.

The CDR3 bases are TGCGCCAGCAGCTTGGACAGGGGATGGGGTTACAATGAGCAGTTCTTC. Translating gives CASSLDRGWGYNEQFF. The gene calls are TRBV5-1 and TRBJ2-1; 7 positions match TRBD1. Germline V lookup: CDR1 SGHRS, CDR2 YFSETQ. The junction had 7 bases not matched to a gene; V was cut back by 0 bases and J by 4 bases. There are 16 residues in the CDR3.

The chain is built from TRBV7-7 and TRBJ2-7; the match to TRBD1 covers 9 bases. Germline V lookup: CDR1 SSHAT, CDR2 FNYEAQ (reference sequence). The CDR3 is 15 amino acids. V shed 5 bases and J 12 bases; nucleotides not matched to a gene: 17. Here the CDR3 reads CASSRDRATQETRYF. In DNA form, the CDR3 reads TGTGCCAGCAGCCGGGACAGGGCTACCCAAGAGACCCGGTACTTC.

This chain links TRBV20-1 with TRBJ2-5; D perhaps matches TRBD2 (5 bases). The J call is doubtful: the DNA matches TRBJ2-1 better. CDR1 and CDR2 (germline): DFQATT, SNEGSKA (reference sequence). The CDR3 totals 12 residues. CDR3 bases: TGCAGTGCTAGCGGACTGGAAGAGACCCAGTTCTTC. Translation gives CSASGLEETQFF.

The chain uses TRBV20-1 and TRBJ1-5; tentative D call: TRBD1 (6 bases). V lost 0 bases, J lost 6 bases, and 12 bases lay in between. The germline V gene has CDR1 DFQATT and CDR2 SNEGSKA (reference sequence). This CDR3 contains 14 residues. CDR3 region: CSARDPGARQPQHF. The CDR3, as DNA: TGCAGTGCTAGAGATCCGGGGGCCCGTCAGCCCCAGCATTTT.

The chain uses TRBV20-1 and TRBJ2-7; no clear D. The CDR3 consists of 12 residues. CDR1 and CDR2 from the germline V gene are DFQATT and SNEGSKA (reference sequence). V gave up 4 bases and J gave up 7 bases, with 14 bases separating them. DNA for the CDR3: TGCAGTGCTACTCTACTACCCCGGGAGCAGTACTTC. Its translation is CSATLLPREQYF.

This clonotype was seen a handful of times. The chain joins TRBV20-1 to TRBJ2-7, with TRBD1 identical over 8 bases. Germline V lookup: CDR1 DFQATT, CDR2 SNEGSKA (reference sequence). V trimming: 3 bases; J trimming: 2 bases; junction bases outside the gene matches: 6. The CDR3 extends over 14 amino acids. The CDR3 coding sequence is TGCAGTGCTAGTCCGGCGACAGGGGCCTACGAGCAGTACTTC. This gives the protein CSASPATGAYEQYF.

The chain couples TRBV4-2 to TRBJ2-1; 12 bases match TRBD2. The CDR3 has 19 amino acids. Germline trimming cut 1 base from V and 2 bases from J; bases unmatched to any gene: 9. Germline V CDR1 and CDR2: LGHNA, YNFKEQ. The CDR3 loop reads CASSQAPASGRATYNEQFF. CDR3 coding DNA: TGTGCCAGCAGCCAAGCGCCGGCTAGCGGGAGGGCCACCTACAATGAGCAGTTCTTC.

The chain carries TRBV20-1 and TRBJ2-2; D perhaps matches TRBD1 (6 bases). V was trimmed by 3 bases and J by 4 bases, leaving 15 bases between them. The CDR3 is 15 amino acids. Per the germline V gene, CDR1 is DFQATT and CDR2 is SNEGSKA (reference sequence). Here the CDR3 reads CSARAGTNPTGELFF. DNA of the CDR3: TGCAGTGCTAGGGCCGGGACAAACCCCACCGGGGAGCTGTTTTTT.

This chain joins TRBV5-1 and TRBJ2-7, with a weak D call TRBD1 (5 bases). The germline gives CDR1 SGHRS, CDR2 YFSETQ. Trimming took 3 bases from V and 5 from J, leaving 15 bases between them. The CDR3 sequence is 14 residues long. CDR3 protein: CASSSGFFDHEQYF. The DNA for the CDR3 is TGCGCCAGCAGCTCAGGGTTCTTCGATCACGAGCAGTACTTC.

This clonotype was seen a handful of times. The rearrangement uses TRBV20-1 and TRBJ2-1, with TRBD1 matching 8 bases. V gave up 3 bases and J gave up 7 bases; unmatched junction bases: 5. This CDR3 is 13 amino acids long. Germline V gives CDR1 DFQATT, CDR2 SNEGSKA (reference sequence). The CDR3 nucleotides read TGCAGTGCTAGCTTACAGGGGGTGAATGAGCAGTTCTTC. As protein: CSASLQGVNEQFF.

The V and J genes are TRBV7-9 and TRBJ2-5; 8 nucleotides align to TRBD1. Germline-derived CDR1 and CDR2 are SEHNR and FQNEAQ (reference sequence). The CDR3 has 17 amino acids. The ends lost 5 bases at V and 11 bases at J; junction bases unmatched: 22. The CDR3 sequence is CASSRRTGTGYKYGQYF. In DNA, the CDR3 is TGTGCCAGCAGCCGAAGAACCGGGACAGGTTACAAGTACGGGCAGTACTTC.

This clonotype occurred many times. The rearrangement links TRBV4-1 to TRBJ2-3; D perhaps matches TRBD2 (6 bases). CDR3 size: 19 residues. Trimming shortened V by 2 bases and J by 4 bases, and 25 bases separated the two germline ends. From germline, CDR1 is MGHRA and CDR2 YSYEKL. In nucleotides, the CDR3 is TGCGCCAGCAGCCAAATACCATCGATCGGGCCGGGAGACTCAGATACGCAGTATTTT. Its protein is CASSQIPSIGPGDSDTQYF.

This clonotype has a handful of counts. The chain recombines TRBV20-1 with TRBJ2-2; D call uncertain. V lost 0 bases, J lost 0 bases, and 11 bases lay in between. This CDR3 has 16 residues. Germline CDR1 and CDR2: DFQATT and SNEGSKA (reference sequence). The CDR3 sequence is CSARDPLQTNTGELFF. Here the CDR3 DNA reads TGCAGTGCTAGAGATCCCCTCCAGACGAACACCGGGGAGCTGTTTTTT.

The CDR3 coding sequence is TGCAGCGTTGGGGGACAGAGCTACAATGAGCAGTTCTTC. Residues: CSVGGQSYNEQFF. The V gene is TRBV29-1, the J gene TRBJ2-1; 7 nucleotides match TRBD1. The germline V gene encodes CDR1 SQVTM and CDR2 ANQGSEA. The junction had 3 bases not matched to a gene; V was cut back by 4 bases and J by 3 bases. This CDR3 comprises 13 residues.

The rearrangement uses TRBV20-1 and TRBJ1-6; D is unresolved. Germline V lookup: CDR1 DFQATT, CDR2 SNEGSKA (reference sequence). V lost 4 bases and J lost 7, with 14 bases in between. CDR3 length: 14 amino acids. CDR3 DNA sequence: TGCAGTGCTAACTCGGGATCCTCGAATTCACCCCTCCACTTT. Encoded protein: CSANSGSSNSPLHF.